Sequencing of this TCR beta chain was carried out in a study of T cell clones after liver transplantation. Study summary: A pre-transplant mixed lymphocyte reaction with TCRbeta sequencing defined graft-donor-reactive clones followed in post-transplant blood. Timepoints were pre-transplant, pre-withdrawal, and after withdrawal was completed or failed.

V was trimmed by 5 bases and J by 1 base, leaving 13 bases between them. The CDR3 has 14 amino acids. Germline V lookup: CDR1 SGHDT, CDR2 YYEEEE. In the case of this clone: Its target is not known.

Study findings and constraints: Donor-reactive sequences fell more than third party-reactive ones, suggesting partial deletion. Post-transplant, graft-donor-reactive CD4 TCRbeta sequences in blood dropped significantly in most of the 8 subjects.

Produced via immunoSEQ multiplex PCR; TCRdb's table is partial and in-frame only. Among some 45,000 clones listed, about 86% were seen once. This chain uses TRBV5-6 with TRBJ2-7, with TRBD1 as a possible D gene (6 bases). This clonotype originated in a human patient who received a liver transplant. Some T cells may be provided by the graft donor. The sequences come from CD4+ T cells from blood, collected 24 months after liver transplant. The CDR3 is CASSYAGASYEQYF. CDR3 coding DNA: TGTGCCAGCAGTTACGCAGGGGCTTCCTACGAGCAGTACTTC.